The entry below describes one TCR beta chain. The antigen is undetermined. Trimming stripped 0 bases from V and 2 bases from J, with 10 bases between. Germline V gene data show CDR1 as SGHRS and CDR2 as YFSETQ. The CDR3 spans 15 residues. This entry comes from a study of shared clonotypes between healthy human individuals. A split of CD4+ cells into CD45RA+ naive and CD45RA-negative memory subsets was performed. Overall study findings and caveats: The authors sampled blood alone, and tissue repertoires likely differ. Clonotype sharing among donors, it was expected, would be affected by sequencing depth. What naive subsets generally showed was a larger estimated richness than memory subsets showed.

Generated by immunoSEQ multiplex PCR, the TCRdb table keeps only in-frame clones and is missing some. The repertoire has about 1 million clones, more than 75% of them found once; the top ten carry under 0.65%. The receptor's source is a young man in good health. Some clones in this sample may be carry-over from other donors' samples. V and J are TRBV5-1 and TRBJ2-3; D gene uncertain. Sequencing was performed on memory CD4+ T cells from PBMCs. Subset denoted: CD45RA-negative fraction. The chain's CDR3 is CASSLGHQNTDTQYF. The CDR3 coding sequence is TGCGCCAGCAGCTTGGGACACCAGAACACAGATACGCAGTATTTT.